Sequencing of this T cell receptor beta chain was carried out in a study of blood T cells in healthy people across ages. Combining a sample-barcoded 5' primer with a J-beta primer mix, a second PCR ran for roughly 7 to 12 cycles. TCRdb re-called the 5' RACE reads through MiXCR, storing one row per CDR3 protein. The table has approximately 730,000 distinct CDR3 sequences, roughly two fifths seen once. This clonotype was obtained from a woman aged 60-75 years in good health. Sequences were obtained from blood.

The CDR3 spells CASSLRQGSSGELFF. The CDR3, as DNA: TGTGCCAGCAGCCTCCGGCAGGGGTCTTCCGGGGAGCTGTTTTTT. The chain employs TRBV7-3 and TRBJ2-2; D is perhaps TRBD1 (6 bases). The CDR3 contains 15 residues. Trimming removed 5 bases from V and 6 bases from J, with 16 bases in between. The germline V gene has CDR1 SGHTA and CDR2 FQGTGA.